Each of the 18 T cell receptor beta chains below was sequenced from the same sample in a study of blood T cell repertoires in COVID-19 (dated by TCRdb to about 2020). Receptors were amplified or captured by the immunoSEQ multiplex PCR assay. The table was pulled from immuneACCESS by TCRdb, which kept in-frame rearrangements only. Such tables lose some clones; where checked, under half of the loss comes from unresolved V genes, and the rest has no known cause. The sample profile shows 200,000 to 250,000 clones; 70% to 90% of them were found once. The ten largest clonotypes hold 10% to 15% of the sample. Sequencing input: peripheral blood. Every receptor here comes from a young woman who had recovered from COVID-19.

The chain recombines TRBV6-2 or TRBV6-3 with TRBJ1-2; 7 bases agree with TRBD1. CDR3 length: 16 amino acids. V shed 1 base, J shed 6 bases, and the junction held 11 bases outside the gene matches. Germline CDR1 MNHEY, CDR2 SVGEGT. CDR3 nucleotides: TGTGCCAGCAGTTACTTTGGGACAGCCTTCGGGGATGGCTACACCTTC. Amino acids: CASSYFGTAFGDGYTF.

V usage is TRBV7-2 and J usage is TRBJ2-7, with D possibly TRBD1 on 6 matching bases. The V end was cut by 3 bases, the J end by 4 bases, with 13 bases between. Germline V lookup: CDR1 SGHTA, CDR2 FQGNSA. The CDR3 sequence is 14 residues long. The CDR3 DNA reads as TGTGCCAGCAGCTTTGGGACATCAACTTACGAGCAGTACTTC. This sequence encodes CASSFGTSTYEQYF.

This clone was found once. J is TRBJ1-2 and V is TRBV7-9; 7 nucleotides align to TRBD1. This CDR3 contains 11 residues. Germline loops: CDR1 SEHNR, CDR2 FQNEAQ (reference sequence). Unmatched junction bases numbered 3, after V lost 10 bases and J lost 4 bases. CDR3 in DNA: TGTGCCACCCAGGGGGTCTATGGCTACACCTTC. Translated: CATQGVYGYTF. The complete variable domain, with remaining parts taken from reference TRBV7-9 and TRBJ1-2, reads DTGVSQNPRHKITKRGQNVTFRCDPISEHNRLYWYRQTLGQGPEFLTYFQNEAQLEKSRLLSDRFSAERPKGSFSTLEIQRTEQGDSAMYLCATQGVYGYTFGSGTRLTVV.

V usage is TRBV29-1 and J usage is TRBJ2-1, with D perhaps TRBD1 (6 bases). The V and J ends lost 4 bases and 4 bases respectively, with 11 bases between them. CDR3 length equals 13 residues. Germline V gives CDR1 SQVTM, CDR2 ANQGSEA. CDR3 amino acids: CSVGPRGYNEQFF. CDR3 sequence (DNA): TGCAGCGTTGGGCCCAGGGGTTACAATGAGCAGTTCTTC.

CDR3 in amino acids: CASRLAGGLEQYF. CDR3 coding DNA: TGTGCCAGCAGACTAGCGGGAGGTCTCGAGCAGTACTTC. The J gene is TRBJ2-7, the V gene TRBV27; 12 bases fit TRBD2. This CDR3 is built from 13 residues. After removal of 6 bases from V and 6 bases from J, the junction contained 3 bases not matched to a gene. Looked up from germline, CDR1 is MNHEY and CDR2 is SMNVEV (reference sequence).

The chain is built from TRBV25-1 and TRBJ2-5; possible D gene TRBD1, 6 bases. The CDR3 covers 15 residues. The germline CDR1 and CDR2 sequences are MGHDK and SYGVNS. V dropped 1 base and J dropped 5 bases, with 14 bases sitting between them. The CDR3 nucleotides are TGTGCCAGCAGTGAATTAGAGGGGGTGAGGGAGACCCAGTACTTC. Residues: CASSELEGVRETQYF.

The CDR3 spells CSASGLTSSASGANVLTF. The CDR3 DNA reads as TGCAGTGCTAGTGGGTTGACTAGCTCCGCTTCTGGGGCCAACGTCCTGACTTTC. This chain uses TRBV20-1 with TRBJ2-6; 7 bases are a match to TRBD2. Germline V gene data show CDR1 as DFQATT and CDR2 as SNEGSKA (reference sequence). The CDR3 is 18 residues long. Trimming took 3 bases from V and 1 from J; bases not matched to a gene: 12.

The CDR3, as DNA: TGTGCCAGCAGCCAAGGAGCGTACGAGCAGTACTTC. Its protein product is CASSQGAYEQYF. This chain connects TRBV3-1 (or the pseudogene TRBV3-2) to TRBJ2-7; D call uncertain. Germline V lookup: CDR1 LGHDT, CDR2 YNNKEL (reference sequence). Trimming took 1 base from V and 4 from J, leaving 5 bases between them. The CDR3 is made up of 12 amino acids.

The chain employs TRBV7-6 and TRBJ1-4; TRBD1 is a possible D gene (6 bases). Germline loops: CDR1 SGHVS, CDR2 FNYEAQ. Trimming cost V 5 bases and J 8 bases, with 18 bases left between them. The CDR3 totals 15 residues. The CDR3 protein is CASSPIRDIGEKLFF. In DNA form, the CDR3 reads TGTGCCAGCAGCCCCATCCGGGACATCGGGGAAAAACTGTTTTTT.

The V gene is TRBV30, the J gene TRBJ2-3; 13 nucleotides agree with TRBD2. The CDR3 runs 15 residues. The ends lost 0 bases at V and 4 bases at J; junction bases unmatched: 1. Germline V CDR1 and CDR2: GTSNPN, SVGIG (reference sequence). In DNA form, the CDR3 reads TGTGCCTGGAGTGTACTAGCGGGAGGGCCAGATACGCAGTATTTT. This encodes CAWSVLAGGPDTQYF. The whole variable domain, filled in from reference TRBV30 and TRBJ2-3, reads SQTIHQWPATLVQPVGSPLSLECTVEGTSNPNLYWYRQAAGRGLQLLFYSVGIGQISSEVPQNLSASRPQDRQFILSSKKLLLSDSGFYLCAWSVLAGGPDTQYFGPGTRLTVL.

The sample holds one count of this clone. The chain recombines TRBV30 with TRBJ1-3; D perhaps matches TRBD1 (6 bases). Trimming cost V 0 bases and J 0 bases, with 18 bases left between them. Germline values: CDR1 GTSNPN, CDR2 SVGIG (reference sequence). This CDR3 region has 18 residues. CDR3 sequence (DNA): TGTGCCTGGAGTGTCGACAGGATTACTGGATCCTCTGGAAACACCATATATTTT. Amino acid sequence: CAWSVDRITGSSGNTIYF.

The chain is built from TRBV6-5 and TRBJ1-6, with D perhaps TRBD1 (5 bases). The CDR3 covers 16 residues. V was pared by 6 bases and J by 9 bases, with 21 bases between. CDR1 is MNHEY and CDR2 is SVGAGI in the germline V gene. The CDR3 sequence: CASSYDPPGWGSPLHF. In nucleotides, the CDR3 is TGTGCCAGCAGCTACGACCCGCCAGGGTGGGGTTCACCCCTCCACTTT.

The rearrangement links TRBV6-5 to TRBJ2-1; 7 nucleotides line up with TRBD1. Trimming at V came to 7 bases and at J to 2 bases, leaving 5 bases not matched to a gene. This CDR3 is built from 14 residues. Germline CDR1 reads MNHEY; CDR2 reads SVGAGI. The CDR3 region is CASTRQGAYNEQFF. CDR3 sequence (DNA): TGTGCCAGCACCCGACAGGGAGCCTACAATGAGCAGTTCTTC.

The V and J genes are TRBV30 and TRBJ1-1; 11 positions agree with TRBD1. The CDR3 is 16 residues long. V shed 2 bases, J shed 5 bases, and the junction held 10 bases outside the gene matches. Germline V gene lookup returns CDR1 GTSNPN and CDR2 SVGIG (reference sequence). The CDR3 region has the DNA TGTGCCTGGAGTTTTACCGGGACAGGGGGAGGGACTGAAGCTTTCTTT. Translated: CAWSFTGTGGGTEAFF.

This CDR3 reads CASRQWTSGYNEQFF. Written as DNA, the CDR3 is TGTGCCAGTAGACAATGGACTAGCGGCTACAATGAGCAGTTCTTC. J is TRBJ2-1 and V is TRBV19; 10 nucleotides agree with TRBD2. The V and J ends lost 6 bases and 3 bases, in that order; junction bases with no gene match: 5. Germline V gives CDR1 LNHDA, CDR2 SQIVND (reference sequence). The CDR3 totals 15 residues.

Here the CDR3 DNA reads TGTGCCAGCAGTTACTCGGGACAGCCGGAGGGGGACATTCAGTACTTC. Its protein is CASSYSGQPEGDIQYF. This chain joins TRBV6-6 and TRBJ2-4; D may be TRBD1 (7 bases). This CDR3 comprises 16 residues. In germline, CDR1 is MNHNY, CDR2 SVGAGI (reference sequence). The germline V and J ends were trimmed by 0 bases and 8 bases, with 17 bases remaining between them.

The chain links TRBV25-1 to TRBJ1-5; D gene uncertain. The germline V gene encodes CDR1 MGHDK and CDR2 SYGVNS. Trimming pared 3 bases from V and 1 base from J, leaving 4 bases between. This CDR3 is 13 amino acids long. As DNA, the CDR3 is TGTGCCAGCAGTGAGGGCAGCAATCAGCCCCAGCATTTT. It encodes CASSEGSNQPQHF.

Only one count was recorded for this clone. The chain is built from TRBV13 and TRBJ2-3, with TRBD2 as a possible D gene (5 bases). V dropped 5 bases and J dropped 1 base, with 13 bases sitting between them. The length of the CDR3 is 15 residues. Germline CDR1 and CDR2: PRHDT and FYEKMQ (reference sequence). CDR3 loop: CASSPPGTGTDTQYF. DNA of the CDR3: TGTGCCAGCAGCCCGCCGGGAACTGGCACAGATACGCAGTATTTT.